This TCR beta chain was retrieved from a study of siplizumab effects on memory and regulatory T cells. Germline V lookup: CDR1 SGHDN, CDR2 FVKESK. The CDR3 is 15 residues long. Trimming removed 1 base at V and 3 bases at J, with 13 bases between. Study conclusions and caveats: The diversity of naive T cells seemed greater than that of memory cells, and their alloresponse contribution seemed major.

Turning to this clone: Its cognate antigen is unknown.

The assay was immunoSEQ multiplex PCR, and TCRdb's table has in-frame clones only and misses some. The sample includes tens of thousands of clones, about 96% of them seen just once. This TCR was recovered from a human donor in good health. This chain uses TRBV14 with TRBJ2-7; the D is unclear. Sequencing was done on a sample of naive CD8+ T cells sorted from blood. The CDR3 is CASSQGHLSYYEQYF. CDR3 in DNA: TGTGCCAGCAGCCAAGGACATCTAAGTTACTACGAGCAGTACTTC.